This TCR beta chain was identified in a study of T cell repertoires in cytomegalovirus infection. This clonotype turned up a few times. TCRdb analysed the reads with MiXCR anew, one entry per CDR3 protein. This table holds 200,000 or so distinct CDR3 sequences, approximately 19% found once. Sequenced: PBMCs. The source of this sequence is a human donor in good health (CMV status not recorded). Some clones in this sample may be carry-over from other donors' samples.

The CDR3, as DNA: TGTGCCAGCAGTGATGGGGGAGGACAGGCGGTTTACGAGCAGTACTTC. Protein sequence: CASSDGGGQAVYEQYF. This chain uses TRBV25-1 with TRBJ2-7, with D perhaps matching TRBD1 (7 bases). Trimming cost V 3 bases and J 4 bases, with 19 bases left between them. The germline CDR1 and CDR2 sequences are MGHDK and SYGVNS. This CDR3 has 16 residues.